This TCR beta chain was captured by sequencing in a study of post-analysis software for immune sequencing data (dated by TCRdb to the mid-2010s). Turning to the overall study: Relapsing-remitting, secondary progressive and progressive-relapsing multiple sclerosis were recorded as disease courses, and subtype annotation was lacking for some patients. The patient repertoires were set against around ten previously published healthy control repertoires from donors whose ages ranged from roughly 6 to 27 years. A subset of samples was prepared in parallel using single-end sample barcoding, then pooled and co-amplified after Illumina adapter ligation. What the authors observed across the whole study: Significantly lower normalized Chao1 diversity was found in multiple sclerosis patients than in controls, suggesting substantial peripheral T-cell clonal expansion. Patients showed significantly higher frequencies than controls for a handful of TRBV segments, among them TRBV5-6, TRBV5-1 and TRBV20-1. The multiple sclerosis patient group was slightly younger than the control group. When samples were clustered directly using the F measure, samples prepared in the same batch co-clustered strongly, which prompted a batch-effect correction.

This clonotype was recorded a few times. No cognate antigen has been identified for it. Base-call qualities are not available, and no considerably larger clone is one nucleotide away. The method was PCR. The run used an Illumina HiSeq 2500. To reduce PCR and sequencing biases, unique molecular identifiers were built into the TCR beta cDNA libraries. Per 1 to 10 million input T cells, some 500,000 cDNA molecules were obtained, such that each molecule approximated one T cell. The patient libraries were prepared and sequenced using the same protocol as the earlier healthy control dataset. Samples belonging to the same batch were prepared together, multiplexed and sequenced on a shared HiSeq lane. The study's own analysis went as follows. Raw barcoded reads were processed with MIGEC, discarding single-read molecular identifier groups before consensus assembly and CDR3 extraction. VDJtools was used for post-analysis of the clonotype tables, with diversity normalized by down-sampling every dataset to the smallest sample size. To correct batch-related cross-sample contamination, repertoire overlap clustering matched CDR3 amino acid sequences but not nucleotide sequences. Using fastp at Q25 and MiXCR, TCRdb reprocessed the public reads and kept productive beta chains. Records with the same CDR3 protein are collapsed into one entry carrying the most frequent genes and DNA. TCRdb, not the original authors, processed these V and J calls. This sample is represented by fewer than 600,000 distinct CDR3 sequences; around 40% of them were singletons. Jointly, the top ten make up roughly 12% of the sample.

To demonstrate the VDJtools post-analysis software, the study profiled TCR beta repertoires from the peripheral blood of about 13 young patients with multiple sclerosis. The patients with multiple sclerosis were children and adolescents between about 6 and 17 years of age. Trimming removed 4 bases from V and 4 bases from J; the gene matches leave 6 bases unexplained. The germline V gene supplies CDR1 SGDLS and CDR2 YYNGEE. The CDR3 has 14 amino acids, counting the end cysteine and phenylalanine. The CDR3 DNA has 42 bases and is translated from base 1. The chain uses TRBV9 and TRBJ2-5; TRBD1 matches 8 bases in the middle. The receptor was derived from a girl aged 10 to 17 with multiple sclerosis. Sequenced material: blood. CDR3 sequence: CASSPRTGIETQYF. The base sequence is TGTGCCAGCAGCCCTCGGACAGGGATAGAGACCCAGTACTTC.